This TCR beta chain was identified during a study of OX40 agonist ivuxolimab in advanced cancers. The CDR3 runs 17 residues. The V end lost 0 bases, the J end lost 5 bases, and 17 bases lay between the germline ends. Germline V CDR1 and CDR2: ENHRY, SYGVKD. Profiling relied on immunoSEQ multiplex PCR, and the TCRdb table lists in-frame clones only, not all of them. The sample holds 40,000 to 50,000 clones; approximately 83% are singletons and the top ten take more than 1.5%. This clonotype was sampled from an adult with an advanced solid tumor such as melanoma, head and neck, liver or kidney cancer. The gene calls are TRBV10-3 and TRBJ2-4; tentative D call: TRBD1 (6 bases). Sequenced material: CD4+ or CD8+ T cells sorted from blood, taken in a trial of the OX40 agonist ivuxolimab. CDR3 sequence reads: CAISESPTGTGENIQYF. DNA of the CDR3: TGTGCCATCAGTGAGTCCCCCACAGGGACGGGTGAAAACATTCAGTACTTC.